This TCR beta chain appears in the sequencing data of a study of cytomegalovirus exposure and HLA in healthy donors. Points from the study as a whole: Many donors shared some public TCRs, even though most TCR sequences were rare. Further analysis, carried out later, found HLA-associated TCR beta chains more clonally expanded than equally common other chains.

Worth noting for this clone: Its antigen is still unknown.

In germline, CDR1 is SGDLS, CDR2 YYNGEE. Trimming removed 0 bases from V and 0 bases from J, with 6 bases in between. This CDR3 comprises 15 residues. PCR involved 60 Vbeta and 13 Jbeta primers. Repertoires were generated with immunoSEQ multiplex PCR, while TCRdb's copy carries only in-frame clones and drops some. The table has fewer than 150,000 clones, over 75% seen once. The V and J genes are TRBV9 and TRBJ1-4, with no clear D. This clonotype originated in a male donor in good health and CMV-seronegative. Specimen: PBMCs. This CDR3 is CASSVGLATNEKLFF. CDR3 sequence (DNA): TGTGCCAGCAGCGTAGGGCTGGCAACTAATGAAAAACTGTTTTTT.